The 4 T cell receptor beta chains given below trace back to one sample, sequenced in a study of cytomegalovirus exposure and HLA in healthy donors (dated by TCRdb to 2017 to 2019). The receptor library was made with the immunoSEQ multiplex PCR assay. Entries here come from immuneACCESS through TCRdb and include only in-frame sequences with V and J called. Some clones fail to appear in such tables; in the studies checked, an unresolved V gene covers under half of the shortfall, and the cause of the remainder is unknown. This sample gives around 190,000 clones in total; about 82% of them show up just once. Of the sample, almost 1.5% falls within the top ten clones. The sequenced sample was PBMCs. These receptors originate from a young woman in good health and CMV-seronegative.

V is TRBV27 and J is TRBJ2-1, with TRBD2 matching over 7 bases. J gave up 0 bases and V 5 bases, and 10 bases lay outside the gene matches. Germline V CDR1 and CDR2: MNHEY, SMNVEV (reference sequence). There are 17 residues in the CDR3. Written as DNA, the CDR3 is TGTGCCAGCAGTAAACTGCTAGCGGCAAGCTCCTACAATGAGCAGTTCTTC. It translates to CASSKLLAASSYNEQFF.

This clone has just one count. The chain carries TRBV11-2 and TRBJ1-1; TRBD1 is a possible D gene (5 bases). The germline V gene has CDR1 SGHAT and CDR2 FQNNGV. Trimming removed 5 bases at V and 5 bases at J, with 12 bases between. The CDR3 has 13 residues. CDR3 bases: TGTGCCAGCAGCCTCAGGCAGGGAACTGAAGCTTTCTTT. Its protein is CASSLRQGTEAFF.

The CDR3 DNA reads as TGTGCCAGCAGCGTGACAGCTGACACTGAAGCTTTCTTT. This sequence encodes CASSVTADTEAFF. The J gene is TRBJ1-1, the V gene TRBV9, with D possibly matching TRBD1 (5 bases). Trimming removed 2 bases from V and 3 bases from J, with 8 bases in between. Germline CDR1 SGDLS, CDR2 YYNGEE. This CDR3 is 13 amino acids long.

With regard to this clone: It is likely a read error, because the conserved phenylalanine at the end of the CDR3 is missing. Here the CDR3 reads CASSTSGTGSPTGELFL. CDR3 nucleotides: TGTGCCAGTAGTACCTCCGGGACAGGGTCCCCCACCGGGGAGCTGTTTCTT. This chain connects TRBV19 to TRBJ2-2; TRBD1 matches 9 bases. CDR1 and CDR2 from the germline V gene are LNHDA and SQIVND (reference sequence). CDR3 size: 17 residues. The J segment lost 4 bases and the V segment lost 4 bases, leaving 10 bases of the junction unmatched.